This TCR beta chain was recovered during a study of blood T cell repertoires in COVID-19. Study details: The United States, Italy and Spain provided the acute and convalescent COVID-19 samples. Sources were T cells, B-cell-depleted T cells, or PBMCs; the material itself was cDNA or gDNA.

Original processing methods: Using reference gene primer amplification, nucleated cell counts were estimated. Only in-frame clones appear in the TCRdb table, and some are missing; sequencing was by immunoSEQ multiplex PCR. V, J and clone size are those of that table, while D and trimming were read from the DNA. The profile covers tens of thousands of clones, with 80% appearing a single time and less than 6% taken by the ten largest. The ends lost 4 bases at V and 4 bases at J; junction bases unmatched: 10. The CDR3 sequence is 16 residues long. The germline V gene has CDR1 LNHDA and CDR2 SQIVND (reference sequence).

The chain employs TRBV19 and TRBJ2-1; 7 bases are shared with TRBD2. Sequencing was carried out using peripheral blood. The clonotype originates from a woman aged 70 to 79 with acute or convalescent COVID-19. The CDR3 DNA follows: TGTGCCAGTAGTACCCCAGGACTAGGGCTTTACAATGAGCAGTTCTTC. As protein: CASSTPGLGLYNEQFF.